A selection of T cell receptor beta chains follows, all from one sample in a study of CD8+CD57+ T cells in acquired aplastic anemia. In TCRdb, the reads were re-called with MiXCR into one record per CDR3 protein. The table shows roughly 150,000 distinct CDR3 sequences, with approximately 44% occurring only once. The sample taken for sequencing was sorted CD4+, CD8+, or CD8+CD57+ T cells (not recorded which) from PBMCs. The receptors shown here come from a human donor with aplastic anemia. Both conserved end residues are part of each CDR3. Each record gives: V gene, D gene, clone size, J gene, CDR3 protein, CDR3 DNA. The D gene is left open where the match is weak. Expanded clones get a size class; other rows say once, few or many, or leave the size out.

TRBV7-3	NA	many	TRBJ2-3	CASSMGDTQYF	TGTGCCAGCAGCATGGGGGATACGCAGTATTTT
TRBV29-1	TRBD1	NA	TRBJ2-2	CSVPGTGDTGELFF	TGCAGCGTTCCCGGGACAGGGGACACCGGGGAGCTGTTTTTT
TRBV29-1	TRBD1	NA	TRBJ2-7	CSASTGVGYEQYF	TGCAGCGCTTCGACAGGGGTAGGGTACGAGCAGTACTTC
TRBV15	NA	NA	TRBJ1-2	CATSRAGTGNYGYTF	TGTGCCACCAGCAGAGCGGGTACGGGGAACTATGGCTACACCTTC
TRBV7-9	TRBD1	many	TRBJ1-2	CASSPRDRDREGYGYTF	TGTGCCAGCAGCCCCCGAGACCGGGACAGGGAAGGGTATGGCTACACCTTC
TRBV5-1	NA	many	TRBJ1-2	CASSPTSGRDNYGYTF	TGCGCCAGCAGCCCGACTTCCGGCAGAGATAACTATGGCTACACCTTC
TRBV25-1	NA	few	TRBJ1-1	CASSRGVVNTEAFF	TGTGCCAGCAGCCGAGGGGTTGTGAACACTGAAGCTTTCTTT
TRBV24-1	TRBD1	NA	TRBJ2-5	CATSDAGGWGQGAGETQYF	TGTGCCACCAGTGATGCCGGTGGTTGGGGACAGGGGGCGGGGGAGACCCAGTACTTC
TRBV7-6	TRBD1	NA	TRBJ2-7	CASSAGTDSYEQYF	TGTGCCAGCAGCGCAGGGACAGACTCCTACGAGCAGTACTTC
TRBV3-1	NA	many	TRBJ1-3	CASSQGTGRTIYF	TGTGCCAGCAGCCAAGGGACGGGCAGAACCATATATTTT
TRBV29-1	NA	NA	TRBJ1-2	CSVLEGSRKGYTF	TGCAGCGTTTTGGAGGGAAGTAGGAAAGGCTACACCTTC
TRBV29-1	TRBD2	NA	TRBJ2-1	CSVSGLGGGYNEQFF	TGCAGCGTTTCGGGACTAGGGGGTGGATATAATGAGCAGTTCTTC
TRBV7-9	NA	NA	TRBJ2-7	CASSPRQGGAYEQYF	TGTGCCAGCAGCCCTAGACAGGGCGGGGCCTACGAGCAGTACTTC
TRBV4-1	TRBD1	NA	TRBJ2-7	CASSQGGTGFYEQYF	TGCGCCAGCAGCCAAGGCGGGACAGGCTTCTACGAGCAGTACTTC
TRBV15	NA	NA	TRBJ2-7	CATSSQGGGQATYEQYF	TGTGCCACCAGCAGCCAAGGGGGGGGACAGGCCACCTACGAGCAGTACTTC
TRBV20-1	NA	many	TRBJ1-1	CSAPGPGTSMNTEAFF	TGCAGTGCTCCCGGCCCCGGGACTAGTATGAACACTGAAGCTTTCTTT
TRBV6-1	NA	NA	TRBJ1-2	CASSQSGERAGYTF	TGTGCCAGCAGTCAATCAGGGGAGCGGGCTGGCTACACCTTC
TRBV5-6	NA	many	TRBJ1-4	CASSLKVTNEKLFF	TGTGCCAGCAGCTTGAAGGTTACTAATGAAAAACTGTTTTTT
TRBV24-1	NA	NA	TRBJ2-5	CATSEFQGETQYF	TGTGCCACCAGTGAGTTTCAAGGAGAGACCCAGTACTTC
TRBV12-3/TRBV12-4	NA	many	TRBJ1-1	CASTSGTANTEAFF	TGTGCCAGCACCTCAGGGACGGCGAACACTGAAGCTTTCTTT
TRBV25-1	NA	NA	TRBJ2-5	CASSEGPLRAPQYF	TGTGCCAGCAGTGAAGGACCCTTACGCGCGCCCCAGTACTTC
TRBV7-9	NA	many	TRBJ1-6	CASSGAGADNSPLHF	TGTGCCAGCAGCGGGGCTGGGGCAGATAATTCACCCCTCCACTTT
TRBV5-6	TRBD1	many	TRBJ1-4	CASSPQGASEKLFF	TGTGCCAGCAGTCCACAGGGGGCAAGTGAAAAACTGTTTTTT
TRBV24-1	TRBD2	few	TRBJ2-1	CATSDLDGLAGNEQFF	TGTGCCACCAGTGATTTGGACGGACTAGCGGGTAATGAGCAGTTCTTC